This T cell receptor (beta chain) came from a study of beta chain features in type 1 diabetes. The whole isolated RNA underwent reverse transcription, so sequencing captured expressed TCRB transcripts. Profiled with immunoSEQ multiplex PCR; TCRdb holds only in-frame clones, not every one. The sample has about 45,000 clones, roughly 56% seen once. V dropped 2 bases and J dropped 1 base, with 9 bases sitting between them. The CDR3 is made up of 15 amino acids. Germline V gene data show CDR1 as MDHEN and CDR2 as SYDVKM. J is TRBJ1-3 and V is TRBV28; D remains ambiguous. Specimen: Tregs from blood. The receptor's source is a woman between 18 and 29 years old in good health. The CDR3 DNA sequence: TGTGCCAGCAGTTTAGCCCGGTGGTCTGGAAACACCATATATTTT. It encodes CASSLARWSGNTIYF.